This TCR beta chain originates from a study of PD-L1 blockade in urothelial cancer. Time point meaning: pretreatment peripheral blood. This clone was counted only a few times. CDR1 and CDR2 from the germline V gene are SEHNR and FQNEAQ (reference sequence). The CDR3 consists of 15 residues. With 5 bases clipped from V and 1 base from J, the junction kept 4 bases outside the gene matches. Synthetic TCR analog templates were added to each PCR reaction. Sequenced by immunoSEQ multiplex PCR; TCRdb stores in-frame clones only, minus some. This sample has about 55,000 clones, with around 79% found just once.

Sequenced here: PBMCs, sampled around atezolizumab (anti-PD-L1) treatment. The rearrangement links TRBV7-9 to TRBJ2-5, with 10 bases aligning to TRBD1. This receptor was obtained from a man aged 70-80 years with urothelial cancer. The CDR3 protein is CASSDRQGAQETQYF. CDR3 in DNA: TGTGCCAGCAGCGACCGACAGGGGGCCCAAGAGACCCAGTACTTC.